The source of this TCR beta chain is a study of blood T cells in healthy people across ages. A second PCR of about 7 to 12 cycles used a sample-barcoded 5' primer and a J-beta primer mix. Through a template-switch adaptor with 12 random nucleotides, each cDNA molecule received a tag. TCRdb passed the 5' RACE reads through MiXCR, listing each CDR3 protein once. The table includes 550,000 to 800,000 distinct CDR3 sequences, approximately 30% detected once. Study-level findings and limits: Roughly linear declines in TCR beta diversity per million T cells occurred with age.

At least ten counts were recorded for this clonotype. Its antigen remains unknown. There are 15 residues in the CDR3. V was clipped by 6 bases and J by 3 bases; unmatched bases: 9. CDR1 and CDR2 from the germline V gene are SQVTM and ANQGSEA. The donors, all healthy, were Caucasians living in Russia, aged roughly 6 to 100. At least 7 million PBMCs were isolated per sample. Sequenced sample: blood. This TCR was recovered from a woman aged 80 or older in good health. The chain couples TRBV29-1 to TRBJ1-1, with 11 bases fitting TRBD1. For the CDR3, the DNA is TGCAGCGTAAGGACAGGGGGCCAGTCGGACACTGAAGCTTTCTTT. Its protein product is CSVRTGGQSDTEAFF.